This T cell receptor beta chain is drawn from a study of shared clonotypes between healthy human individuals. Study results and caveats: Non-shared clonotypes displayed generation probabilities falling below those of clonotypes present in all four donors. When naive CD4 clonotypes were compared across a few donors, approximately 5% were shared.

Healthy HIV-negative adults with no recent acute infections or vaccinations were recruited as donors. This table comes from immunoSEQ multiplex PCR, and its TCRdb copy is limited to in-frame clones, with some not included. The table lists over a million clones, 78% of them singletons. Germline V gene data show CDR1 as MDHEN and CDR2 as SYDVKM. The CDR3 is 14 residues long. Trimming stripped 7 bases from V and 5 bases from J, with 18 bases between. Details on this clone: Its antigen is undetermined. It is likely a read error: a sequence one base away is far more abundant. This same CDR3 is encoded by further DNA sequences in the sample.

This chain connects TRBV28 to TRBJ2-7, with D possibly matching TRBD2 (7 bases). The sequence was obtained from a man aged 18 to 30 in good health. Some clones in this sample may be carry-over from other donors' samples. The sample comprised memory CD4+ T cells from PBMCs. Stated subset: CD45RA-negative fraction. CDR3 amino acids: CASKVGGADHEQYF. CDR3 nucleotides: TGTGCCAGCAAGGTAGGGGGGGCCGATCACGAGCAGTACTTC.